These 17 T cell receptor beta chains were all obtained from the same sample, sequenced in a study of blood T cell repertoires in COVID-19. TCRdb's copy holds only in-frame clones and misses some; the assay was immunoSEQ multiplex PCR. The sample comprises about 130,000 clones, approximately 84% of which are singletons, and around 13% rests with the top ten. Sequencing used peripheral blood. The receptor source for this set is a human donor in a cohort sampled during active COVID-19.

The sample holds a few counts of this clone. The rearrangement uses TRBV6-5 and TRBJ1-1; D is unresolved. The CDR3 length is 16 residues. Trimming took 2 bases from V and 0 from J, leaving 13 bases between them. Germline CDR1 reads MNHEY; CDR2 reads SVGAGI. The CDR3, as DNA: TGTGCCAGCAGTTACGGTGGAGGGATGATGAACACTGAAGCTTTCTTT. It codes for CASSYGGGMMNTEAFF.

This clone was observed once. CDR3 DNA: TGCGCCAGCAGCCAAGCGGGGACAGCAACCGGGGAGCTGTTTTTT. Translated: CASSQAGTATGELFF. The V and J genes are TRBV4-1 and TRBJ2-2, with 7 bases matching TRBD1. CDR3 length: 15 amino acids. Germline V gives CDR1 MGHRA, CDR2 YSYEKL. V dropped 1 base and J dropped 5; count of bases not matched to a gene: 4.

The chain combines TRBV3-1 (or the pseudogene TRBV3-2) with TRBJ2-5; TRBD2 matches at 9 bases. The V gene's germline CDR1 is LGHDT and CDR2 YNNKEL (reference sequence). V shed 7 bases and J 5 bases; nucleotides not matched to a gene: 11. This CDR3 has 15 amino acids. CDR3 amino acids: CASKPSGTSGETQYF. CDR3 sequence (DNA): TGTGCCAGCAAGCCTAGCGGGACCTCCGGGGAGACCCAGTACTTC.

The rearrangement joins TRBV19 to TRBJ1-5, with 8 nucleotides matching TRBD1. The germline CDR1 and CDR2 sequences are LNHDA and SQIVND (reference sequence). This CDR3 comprises 15 residues. The trim removed 6 bases at V and 4 bases at J, leaving 8 bases unmatched. CDR3 sequence reads: CASSATGVRNQPQHF. In nucleotides, the CDR3 is TGTGCCAGTAGCGCGACAGGGGTGAGGAATCAGCCCCAGCATTTT.

The chain has TRBV27 and TRBJ2-5, with D perhaps TRBD1 (6 bases). Deletions cut 6 bases from V and 4 bases from J, with 9 bases between. Germline loops: CDR1 MNHEY, CDR2 SMNVEV (reference sequence). This CDR3 comprises 12 residues. The chain's CDR3 is CASRQGLETQYF. CDR3 DNA sequence: TGTGCCAGCAGACAGGGTTTAGAGACCCAGTACTTC.

The chain is built from TRBV2 and TRBJ2-5; 14 bases align to TRBD2. Germline V gene data show CDR1 as SNHLY and CDR2 as FYNNEI. This CDR3 is 15 amino acids long. Trimming took 6 bases from V and 6 from J; bases not matched to a gene: 6. CDR3 sequence reads: CASRTSGGAGQTQYF. CDR3 sequence (DNA): TGTGCCAGCAGGACTAGCGGGGGGGCCGGTCAGACCCAGTACTTC. The complete variable domain, with remaining parts taken from reference TRBV2 and TRBJ2-5, reads EPEVTQTPSHQVTQMGQEVILRCVPISNHLYFYWYRQILGQKVEFLVSFYNNEISEKSEIFDDQFSVERPDGSNFTLKIRSTKLEDSAMYFCASRTSGGAGQTQYFGPGTRLLVL.

V gene TRBV10-3 combines with J gene TRBJ2-2; possible D gene TRBD1, 7 bases. This CDR3 spans 14 amino acids. Per germline, CDR1 ENHRY and CDR2 SYGVKD. Trimming pared 8 bases from V and 1 base from J, leaving 11 bases between. CDR3 nucleotides: TGTGCCATCGGAGGGACAGTGAACACCGGGGAGCTGTTTTTT. Translated, it gives CAIGGTVNTGELFF.

J is TRBJ1-5 and V is TRBV21-1. TRBV21-1 is recorded as a pseudogene. This CDR3 has 15 residues. This CDR3 reads CASSKAHQLIQPQHF. The CDR3, as DNA: TGTGCCAGCAGCAAAGCCCACCAACTCATTCAGCCCCAGCATTTT.

The rearrangement links TRBV5-1 to TRBJ2-3, with TRBD2 matching over 11 bases. V shed 4 bases, J shed 3 bases, and the junction held 10 bases outside the gene matches. Per the germline V gene, CDR1 is SGHRS and CDR2 is YFSETQ. The CDR3 has 17 amino acids. In DNA form, the CDR3 reads TGCGCCAGCAGCCCGAACCTAGCGGGGGGAGGGACAGATACGCAGTATTTT. This codes for CASSPNLAGGGTDTQYF.

The CDR3 DNA follows: TGTGCCAGCAGCGCCGGACAGTTCTATGGCTACACCTTC. It specifies CASSAGQFYGYTF. The chain joins TRBV6-4 to TRBJ1-2; maybe TRBD1 (6 bases). Germline V gene lookup returns CDR1 MRHNA and CDR2 SNTAGT. CDR3 size: 13 residues. V dropped 6 bases and J dropped 4 bases, with 12 bases sitting between them.

The rearrangement joins TRBV10-2 to TRBJ2-5; D is possibly TRBD2 (5 bases). This CDR3 comprises 13 residues. The V gene's germline CDR1 is WSHSY and CDR2 SAAADI. The germline V and J ends were trimmed by 2 bases and 5 bases, with 9 bases remaining between them. Written as DNA, the CDR3 is TGCGCCAGCAGTGAGCGCGGGCGGGAGACCCAGTACTTC. This encodes CASSERGRETQYF.

The rearrangement uses TRBV18 and TRBJ1-1; D ambiguous. Germline CDR1 KGHSH, CDR2 LQKENI. This CDR3 has 15 amino acids. Trimming pared 3 bases from V and 2 bases from J, leaving 13 bases between. The DNA for the CDR3 is TGTGCCAGCTCACCTAGGTCGGGTGAAAACACTGAAGCTTTCTTT. The encoded protein is CASSPRSGENTEAFF.

The gene calls are TRBV10-3 and TRBJ2-7; 8 nucleotides match TRBD2. This CDR3 is built from 16 residues. Germline V gene data show CDR1 as ENHRY and CDR2 as SYGVKD. Trimming removed 1 base from V and 0 bases from J; junction bases left unmatched: 5. The CDR3 region is CAISELWRGDSYEQYF. DNA of the CDR3: TGTGCCATCAGTGAGTTGTGGCGGGGGGACTCCTACGAGCAGTACTTC.

The V and J genes are TRBV6-6 and TRBJ2-3; TRBD1 aligns across 8 bases. Germline lookup yields CDR1 MNHNY and CDR2 SVGAGI (reference sequence). The CDR3 contains 15 residues. V shed 4 bases and J 3 bases; nucleotides not matched to a gene: 6. CDR3 amino acids: CASSSPRGPTDTQYF. CDR3 DNA sequence: TGTGCCAGCAGTTCACCCAGGGGGCCAACAGATACGCAGTATTTT.

This rearrangement joins TRBV18 to TRBJ1-4, with TRBD1 identical over 8 bases. CDR1 and CDR2 from the germline V gene are KGHSH and LQKENI. CDR3 length: 14 amino acids. Trimming at V came to 1 base and at J to 5 bases, leaving 0 bases not matched to a gene. CDR3 DNA: TGTGCCAGCTCACCACGGACAGGGAATGAAAAACTGTTTTTT. This gives the protein CASSPRTGNEKLFF.

In its sample, this clone was seen a few times. The J gene is TRBJ2-3, the V gene TRBV2; 7 bases are shared with TRBD2. Germline V gene lookup returns CDR1 SNHLY and CDR2 FYNNEI. The CDR3 sequence is 14 residues long. J lost 1 base, V lost 6 bases, and 4 bases had no gene match. The CDR3 DNA sequence: TGTGCCAGCAGCGGAGCGGGGCGCACAGATACGCAGTATTTT. It yields the protein CASSGAGRTDTQYF.

This chain uses TRBV4-1 with TRBJ1-2, with D hard to call. Per germline, CDR1 MGHRA and CDR2 YSYEKL. This CDR3 contains 13 residues. V lost 3 bases and J 6 bases, leaving 11 bases between the germline ends. CDR3 DNA sequence: TGCGCCAGCAGCCAGGTACAGATCGATGGCTACACCTTC. Its translation is CASSQVQIDGYTF.